Listed below are T cell receptor beta chains from one sample, sequenced in a study of patients and donors after allogeneic stem cell transplantation. TCRdb re-derived calls from the RT-PCR reads in MiXCR, one entry per CDR3 protein. The data show 45,000 to 65,000 distinct CDR3 sequences, more than 10% seen once. The material sequenced was blood, either unsorted or a sorted T cell fraction (not recorded which). These receptors were taken from a human donor who was either an allogeneic HSCT recipient or a stem cell or donor lymphocyte infusion donor (not recorded which). It is not recorded whose cells these are; they may come from a transplant donor. Each CDR3 is given with its conserved first and last residue. The order of the fields is CDR3 protein, CDR3 DNA, D gene, clone size, V gene, J gene. D genes are given only for firm matches. Some rows mark clone size as missing; the rest say once, few, many or name a class of expanded clone.

CDR3aa: CASIFSIGWSNNEQFF
CDR3nt: TGTGCCAGCATCTTTTCTATTGGATGGTCCAACAATGAGCAGTTCTTC
d_gene: NA
abundance: NA
v_gene: TRBV12-3/TRBV12-4
j_gene: TRBJ2-1

CDR3aa: CASSLSGVSYEQYF
CDR3nt: TGTGCCAGCAGTTTATCAGGGGTTTCCTACGAGCAGTACTTC
d_gene: NA
abundance: few
v_gene: TRBV27
j_gene: TRBJ2-7

CDR3aa: CASSYLTSGRGSYEQYF
CDR3nt: TGTGCCAGCAGTTACCTTACTAGCGGGAGGGGATCCTACGAGCAGTACTTC
d_gene: TRBD2
abundance: many
v_gene: TRBV6-5
j_gene: TRBJ2-7

CDR3aa: CASSLERLDTQYF
CDR3nt: TGTGCCAGCAGCTTAGAACGACTAGATACGCAGTATTTT
d_gene: NA
abundance: many
v_gene: TRBV7-2
j_gene: TRBJ2-3

CDR3aa: CASSPGQGPYEQYF
CDR3nt: TGTGCTAGCAGCCCCGGACAGGGACCCTACGAGCAGTACTTC
d_gene: TRBD1
abundance: few
v_gene: TRBV7-7
j_gene: TRBJ2-7

CDR3aa: CSVEDREEGTYEQYF
CDR3nt: TGCAGCGTTGAAGATCGCGAAGAGGGGACCTACGAGCAGTACTTC
d_gene: NA
abundance: NA
v_gene: TRBV29-1
j_gene: TRBJ2-7

CDR3aa: CASKDTGELFF
CDR3nt: TGTGCCAGCAAGGACACCGGGGAGCTGTTTTTT
d_gene: NA
abundance: NA
v_gene: TRBV12-3/TRBV12-4
j_gene: TRBJ2-2

CDR3aa: CSARAQSSYEQYF
CDR3nt: TGCAGTGCTAGAGCCCAGTCCTCCTACGAGCAGTACTTC
d_gene: NA
abundance: NA
v_gene: TRBV20-1
j_gene: TRBJ2-7

CDR3aa: CASSPRTLAGGFNEQFF
CDR3nt: TGTGCCAGCAGCCCCCGTACACTAGCGGGAGGTTTCAATGAGCAGTTCTTC
d_gene: TRBD2
abundance: few
v_gene: TRBV7-3
j_gene: TRBJ2-1

CDR3aa: CASSPSLAGGYNEQFF
CDR3nt: TGTGCCAGCAGTCCCTCGCTAGCGGGAGGGTACAATGAGCAGTTCTTC
d_gene: TRBD2
abundance: few
v_gene: TRBV12-3/TRBV12-4
j_gene: TRBJ2-1

CDR3aa: CATSRDVNEGYEQYF
CDR3nt: TGTGCCACCAGCAGAGATGTAAATGAGGGGTACGAGCAGTACTTC
d_gene: NA
abundance: many
v_gene: TRBV15
j_gene: TRBJ2-7

CDR3aa: CAISVSRQDEQYF
CDR3nt: TGTGCCATCAGTGTTTCCAGGCAGGACGAGCAGTACTTC
d_gene: NA
abundance: few
v_gene: TRBV10-3
j_gene: TRBJ2-7

CDR3aa: CASSLGQGANYGYTF
CDR3nt: TGTGCCAGCAGCTTGGGGCAGGGGGCGAACTATGGCTACACCTTC
d_gene: TRBD1
abundance: medium-sized
v_gene: TRBV5-8
j_gene: TRBJ1-2

CDR3aa: CASFNLRGYNQPQHF
CDR3nt: TGTGCCAGTTTTAACTTGAGGGGGTACAATCAGCCCCAGCATTTT
d_gene: NA
abundance: many
v_gene: TRBV28
j_gene: TRBJ1-5

CDR3aa: CASSYGPGAWQESYEQYF
CDR3nt: TGTGCCAGCAGCTATGGCCCAGGGGCGTGGCAGGAGAGCTACGAGCAGTACTTC
d_gene: NA
abundance: few
v_gene: TRBV5-6
j_gene: TRBJ2-7

CDR3aa: CASSASGNTIYF
CDR3nt: TGTGCCAGCAGTGCCTCTGGAAACACCATATATTTT
d_gene: NA
abundance: few
v_gene: TRBV25-1
j_gene: TRBJ1-3

CDR3aa: CASSLSRGLGGDYEQYF
CDR3nt: TGCGCCAGCAGCCTAAGCCGGGGTCTAGGGGGTGACTACGAGCAGTACTTC
d_gene: NA
abundance: few
v_gene: TRBV4-1
j_gene: TRBJ2-7

CDR3aa: CASSRFSPGLAATNEQFF
CDR3nt: TGTGCCAGTAGTAGATTTAGCCCTGGGTTAGCGGCAACCAATGAGCAGTTCTTC
d_gene: NA
abundance: NA
v_gene: TRBV19
j_gene: TRBJ2-1

CDR3aa: CASTRENTEAFF
CDR3nt: TGTGCCAGCACCCGGGAGAACACTGAAGCTTTCTTT
d_gene: NA
abundance: NA
v_gene: TRBV2
j_gene: TRBJ1-1

CDR3aa: CASNPGQGIAGELFF
CDR3nt: TGTGCCAGCAACCCGGGACAGGGGATCGCCGGGGAGCTGTTTTTT
d_gene: TRBD1
abundance: NA
v_gene: TRBV2
j_gene: TRBJ2-2

CDR3aa: CSASSGRAPYNEQFF
CDR3nt: TGCAGCGCTTCTAGCGGGAGGGCACCCTACAATGAGCAGTTCTTC
d_gene: TRBD2
abundance: many
v_gene: TRBV29-1
j_gene: TRBJ2-1

CDR3aa: CSVRGILDTEAFF
CDR3nt: TGCAGCGTCCGGGGGATATTGGACACTGAAGCTTTCTTT
d_gene: NA
abundance: many
v_gene: TRBV29-1
j_gene: TRBJ1-1

CDR3aa: CSVGQGTGNTIYF
CDR3nt: TGCAGCGTTGGACAGGGGACAGGAAACACCATATATTTT
d_gene: TRBD1
abundance: many
v_gene: TRBV29-1
j_gene: TRBJ1-3

CDR3aa: CAITGRENTDTQYF
CDR3nt: TGTGCCATCACAGGGAGGGAAAACACAGATACGCAGTATTTT
d_gene: TRBD2
abundance: NA
v_gene: TRBV10-3
j_gene: TRBJ2-3

CDR3aa: CATSGEGGESYNEQFF
CDR3nt: TGTGCCACCAGTGGGGAGGGGGGAGAGTCCTACAATGAGCAGTTCTTC
d_gene: NA
abundance: NA
v_gene: TRBV24-1
j_gene: TRBJ2-1

CDR3aa: CASSPRWGWTEAFF
CDR3nt: TGTGCCAGCAGCCCCCGGTGGGGCTGGACTGAAGCTTTCTTT
d_gene: NA
abundance: NA
v_gene: TRBV7-3
j_gene: TRBJ1-1

CDR3aa: CASSSRGTSAAWDNEQFF
CDR3nt: TGTGCCAGCAGCTCCCGCGGGACTAGCGCCGCCTGGGACAATGAGCAGTTCTTC
d_gene: TRBD2
abundance: few
v_gene: TRBV7-2
j_gene: TRBJ2-1

CDR3aa: CASSTPGGNIQYF
CDR3nt: TGTGCCAGCAGCACCCCCGGGGGGAACATTCAGTACTTC
d_gene: NA
abundance: few
v_gene: TRBV21-1
j_gene: TRBJ2-4

CDR3aa: CASSQDGTSGSKDTQYF
CDR3nt: TGCGCCAGCAGCCAAGATGGGACTAGCGGGAGTAAAGATACGCAGTATTTT
d_gene: TRBD2
abundance: NA
v_gene: TRBV4-1
j_gene: TRBJ2-3

CDR3aa: CASSSRTEAATQYF
CDR3nt: TGCGCCAGCAGCTCAAGAACTGAAGCAGCTACGCAGTATTTT
d_gene: NA
abundance: many
v_gene: TRBV5-1
j_gene: TRBJ2-3

CDR3aa: CASSAPKATVAYWNEQFF
CDR3nt: TGCGCCAGCAGCGCGCCGAAGGCGACGGTCGCTTATTGGAATGAGCAGTTCTTC
d_gene: NA
abundance: many
v_gene: TRBV5-1
j_gene: TRBJ2-1

CDR3aa: CASRREGYNQPQHF
CDR3nt: TGTGCCAGCAGGCGTGAGGGCTACAATCAGCCCCAGCATTTT
d_gene: NA
abundance: many
v_gene: TRBV27
j_gene: TRBJ1-5

CDR3aa: CAISEGLEQYF
CDR3nt: TGTGCCATCAGTGAGGGACTCGAGCAGTACTTC
d_gene: NA
abundance: NA
v_gene: TRBV10-3
j_gene: TRBJ2-7

CDR3aa: CASSLGTTGELFF
CDR3nt: TGCGCCAGCAGCTTGGGGACCACCGGGGAGCTGTTTTTT
d_gene: NA
abundance: few
v_gene: TRBV5-1
j_gene: TRBJ2-2

CDR3aa: CSVGGTGIHEQFF
CDR3nt: TGCAGCGTTGGGGGGACAGGGATCCATGAGCAGTTCTTC
d_gene: TRBD1
abundance: NA
v_gene: TRBV29-1
j_gene: TRBJ2-1

CDR3aa: CSARDRLAGQLQFF
CDR3nt: TGCAGTGCTAGAGACCGACTAGCGGGGCAGTTGCAGTTCTTC
d_gene: TRBD2
abundance: NA
v_gene: TRBV20-1
j_gene: TRBJ2-1

CDR3aa: CASSLLYEQYF
CDR3nt: TGTGCCAGCAGTTTACTATACGAGCAGTACTTC
d_gene: NA
abundance: few
v_gene: TRBV12-3/TRBV12-4
j_gene: TRBJ2-7

CDR3aa: CAISPRAGGEGGELFF
CDR3nt: TGTGCCATCTCCCCCCGGGCAGGGGGCGAAGGCGGGGAGCTGTTTTTT
d_gene: TRBD1
abundance: few
v_gene: TRBV10-3
j_gene: TRBJ2-2

CDR3aa: CASSYPPREQFF
CDR3nt: TGTGCCAGCAGCTATCCCCCCAGGGAGCAGTTCTTC
d_gene: NA
abundance: NA
v_gene: TRBV12-3/TRBV12-4
j_gene: TRBJ2-1

CDR3aa: CASSFNNEQFF
CDR3nt: TGTGCCAGCAGCTTTAACAATGAGCAGTTCTTC
d_gene: NA
abundance: few
v_gene: TRBV5-4
j_gene: TRBJ2-1